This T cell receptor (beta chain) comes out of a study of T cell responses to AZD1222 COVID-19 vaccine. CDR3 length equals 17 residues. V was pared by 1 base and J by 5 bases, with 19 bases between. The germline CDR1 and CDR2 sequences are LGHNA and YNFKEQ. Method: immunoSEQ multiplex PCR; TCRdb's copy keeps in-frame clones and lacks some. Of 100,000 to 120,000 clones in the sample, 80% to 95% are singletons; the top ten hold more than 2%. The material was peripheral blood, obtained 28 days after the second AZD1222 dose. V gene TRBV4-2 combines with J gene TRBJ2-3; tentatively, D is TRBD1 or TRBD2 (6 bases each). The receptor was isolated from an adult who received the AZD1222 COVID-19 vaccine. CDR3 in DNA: TGTGCCAGCAGCCAAGTTACCCGGGGGCCGCGAGGAGATACGCAGTATTTT. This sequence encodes CASSQVTRGPRGDTQYF.